The 21 T cell receptor beta chains given below trace back to one sample, sequenced in a study of blood T cell repertoires in COVID-19. Using immunoSEQ multiplex PCR, the repertoire was profiled, and TCRdb retains in-frame clones only, with some absent. The sample has roughly 27,000 clones; around 89% are singletons. Sequenced sample: peripheral blood. The source of these receptors is a human donor in a cohort sampled during active COVID-19.

The chain has TRBV12-2 and TRBJ2-7; the tabulated D call, TRBD2, remains unverified against the DNA. TRBV12-2 is classified as a pseudogene. The CDR3 has 17 residues. The CDR3 coding sequence is TGTGCAAGTCGGCTGGGTACGACTACCCTGGTCCTGGACGAGCAGTACTTC. Translated: CASRLGTTTLVLDEQYF.

This chain uses TRBV7-8 with TRBJ2-2, with D possibly matching TRBD1 (6 bases). The ends were cut back, 4 bases at V and 0 bases at J, with 12 bases in the middle. The length of the CDR3 is 16 residues. The germline V gene has CDR1 SGHVS and CDR2 FQNEAQ. CDR3 sequence: CASSWREGANTGELFF. The DNA for the CDR3 is TGTGCCAGCAGCTGGCGAGAGGGGGCGAACACCGGGGAGCTGTTTTTT.

This clone was observed a single time. The chain links TRBV21-1 to TRBJ2-7; no DNA check was done on the table's D call, TRBD2. TRBV21-1 represents a pseudogene. CDR3 size: 17 residues. CDR3 DNA: TGTGCCAGCATCCCGGTCAACTCTAGCAAGGCCATCTTGAAGCAGTACTTC. This encodes CASIPVNSSKAILKQYF.

The chain employs TRBV9 and TRBJ1-2; D is undetermined. The CDR3 sequence is 12 residues long. Trimming took off 6 bases at V and 3 bases at J, with 9 bases between the two ends. Looked up from germline, CDR1 is SGDLS and CDR2 is YYNGEE. The CDR3 loop is CASTRSDYGYTF. CDR3 DNA sequence: TGTGCCAGCACCCGTTCTGACTATGGCTACACCTTC. The complete variable domain, with remaining parts taken from reference TRBV9 and TRBJ1-2, reads DSGVTQTPKHLITATGQRVTLRCSPRSGDLSVYWYQQSLDQGLQFLIQYYNGEERAKGNILERFSAQQFPDLHSELNLSSLELGDSALYFCASTRSDYGYTFGSGTRLTVV.

This chain uses TRBV9 with TRBJ1-2, with 8 bases identical to TRBD1. This CDR3 spans 13 amino acids. Germline V gene data show CDR1 as SGDLS and CDR2 as YYNGEE. Losses at the gene ends were 3 bases for V and 6 bases for J; bases not matched to a gene: 4. CDR3 sequence (DNA): TGTGCCAGCAGCGCGGGACAGGTCCATGGCTACACCTTC. This codes for CASSAGQVHGYTF.

The rearrangement joins TRBV19 to TRBJ2-2, with D possibly being TRBD2 (6 bases). Trimming removed 3 bases from V and 5 bases from J, with 13 bases in between. The CDR3 is 15 residues long. The germline V gene encodes CDR1 LNHDA and CDR2 SQIVND (reference sequence). This CDR3 reads CASSILGRDTGELFF. The CDR3 nucleotides are TGTGCCAGTAGTATTCTGGGGCGGGATACCGGGGAGCTGTTTTTT.

The rearrangement uses TRBV6-6 and TRBJ2-4; 9 nucleotides agree with TRBD1. Germline V CDR1 and CDR2: MNHNY, SVGAGI (reference sequence). Trimming at V came to 10 bases and at J to 1 base, leaving 8 bases not matched to a gene. This CDR3 is built from 15 residues. CDR3 nucleotide sequence: TGTGCCACCATTACAGGGGGCACGGCCAAAAACATTCAGTACTTC. This gives the protein CATITGGTAKNIQYF.

This chain connects TRBV14 to TRBJ2-1, with TRBD2 matching 7 bases. The CDR3 length is 14 residues. Trimming cost V 4 bases and J 6 bases; bases outside gene matches: 6. Germline CDR1 reads SGHDN; CDR2 reads FVKESK. This CDR3 is CASSLPGGLNEQFF. The DNA of the CDR3 is TGTGCCAGCAGCCTCCCGGGGGGACTCAATGAGCAGTTCTTC. Full variable domain (remainder filled in from reference TRBV14 and TRBJ2-1): EAGVTQFPSHSVIEKGQTVTLRCDPISGHDNLYWYRRVMGKEIKFLLHFVKESKQDESGMPNNRFLAERTGGTYSTLKVQPAELEDSGVYFCASSLPGGLNEQFFGPGTRLTVL.

This sequence joins TRBV9 and TRBJ2-2, with D unresolved. Germline values: CDR1 SGDLS, CDR2 YYNGEE. The CDR3 loop spans 15 amino acids. Trimming took off 4 bases at V and 3 bases at J, with 13 bases between the two ends. This chain's CDR3 is CASSLGLSDTGELFF. The CDR3 bases are TGTGCCAGCAGCCTAGGGTTATCGGACACCGGGGAGCTGTTTTTT.

V is TRBV9 and J is TRBJ2-2; maybe TRBD1 (6 bases). Per the germline V gene, CDR1 is SGDLS and CDR2 is YYNGEE. V was cut by 4 bases and J by 1 base, with 11 bases left in between. The CDR3 is 15 amino acids. Here the CDR3 DNA reads TGTGCCAGCAGCAAAGGACAGATGAACACCGGGGAGCTGTTTTTT. Its translation is CASSKGQMNTGELFF.

The chain is built from TRBV28 and TRBJ1-6; the D gene is possibly TRBD1 (5 bases). V was cut by 6 bases and J by 7 bases, with 7 bases left in between. The CDR3 spans 12 residues. CDR1 MDHEN and CDR2 SYDVKM come from the germline V gene. CDR3: CASSPGNSPLHF. The CDR3 DNA sequence: TGTGCCAGCAGCCCAGGGAATTCACCCCTCCACTTT.

This clone was seen just once. The gene calls are TRBV5-6 and TRBJ1-6; 9 bases line up with TRBD1. Trimming cost V 0 bases and J 11 bases; bases outside gene matches: 18. This CDR3 region has 19 residues. Germline V lookup: CDR1 SGHDT, CDR2 YYEEEE. The CDR3 reads CASSLGFVELDRGRTPLHF. CDR3 coding DNA: TGTGCCAGCAGCTTGGGGTTTGTAGAATTGGACAGGGGAAGGACACCCCTCCACTTT.

J is TRBJ1-3 and V is TRBV7-6; tentative D call: TRBD1 (5 bases). Germline CDR1 is SGHVS and CDR2 is FNYEAQ. This CDR3 has 18 residues. V was clipped by 5 bases and J by 0 bases, with 20 bases between them. This chain's CDR3 is CASSAAWGQIDSGNTIYF. In DNA form, the CDR3 reads TGTGCCAGCAGCGCCGCCTGGGGCCAAATCGACTCTGGAAACACCATATATTTT.

This clone has just a few counts. The chain is built from TRBV23-1 and TRBJ2-3, with 9 nucleotides matching TRBD2. TRBV23-1 belongs to the ORF category, with a function that is uncertain. The CDR3 consists of 18 residues. V gave up 0 bases and J gave up 3 bases; unmatched junction bases: 10. Written as DNA, the CDR3 is TGCGCCAGCAGTCAATCGGAGCGGGGGGAGCGCGTTACAGATACGCAGTATTTT. It is translated as CASSQSERGERVTDTQYF.

The rearrangement joins TRBV9 to TRBJ1-5, with 8 bases that match TRBD1. The trim removed 4 bases at V and 0 bases at J, leaving 3 bases unmatched. From germline, CDR1 is SGDLS and CDR2 YYNGEE. The length of the CDR3 is 15 residues. In DNA form, the CDR3 reads TGTGCCAGCAGCCCAGGGGGCAATAGCAATCAGCCCCAGCATTTT. Translated: CASSPGGNSNQPQHF. Full variable domain (remainder filled in from reference TRBV9 and TRBJ1-5): DSGVTQTPKHLITATGQRVTLRCSPRSGDLSVYWYQQSLDQGLQFLIQYYNGEERAKGNILERFSAQQFPDLHSELNLSSLELGDSALYFCASSPGGNSNQPQHFGDGTRLSIL.

The chain has TRBV5-5 and TRBJ2-2; 9 bases are shared with TRBD1. After removal of 4 bases from V and 5 bases from J, the junction contained 6 bases not matched to a gene. The CDR3 loop spans 15 amino acids. The germline V gene has CDR1 SGHKS and CDR2 YYEKEE (reference sequence). CDR3 DNA: TGTGCCAGCAGCCCTGGACAGGGGATGACCGGGGAGCTGTTTTTT. It encodes CASSPGQGMTGELFF.

This clone was seen a handful of times. This rearrangement joins TRBV19 to TRBJ1-5; TRBD1 might be the D (5 bases). The CDR3 contains 13 residues. V was cut by 5 bases and J by 7 bases, with 12 bases left in between. Germline CDR1 LNHDA, CDR2 SQIVND (reference sequence). The CDR3 DNA reads TGTGCCAGTAGTCCAACAGGTGGGCAGCCCCAGCATTTT. This sequence encodes CASSPTGGQPQHF.

CDR3 sequence reads: CASSDIYGNEQFF. CDR3 DNA sequence: TGTGCCAGCAGTGACATCTATGGCAATGAGCAGTTCTTC. V is TRBV12-3 or TRBV12-4 and J is TRBJ2-1; D unresolved. Trimming stripped 5 bases from V and 6 bases from J, with 11 bases between. CDR3 length equals 13 residues.

This clone was recorded once. V gene TRBV5-1 combines with J gene TRBJ2-3; 10 nucleotides align to TRBD1. The V gene's germline CDR1 is SGHRS and CDR2 YFSETQ. The V and J ends lost 2 bases and 2 bases, in that order; junction bases with no gene match: 5. The CDR3 has 16 amino acids. CDR3 sequence reads: CASSLRTGGSTDTQYF. Here the CDR3 DNA reads TGCGCCAGCAGCTTACGGACAGGGGGGTCCACAGATACGCAGTATTTT.

The chain employs TRBV7-2 and TRBJ1-6; the match to TRBD1 covers 11 bases. The CDR3 contains 16 residues. V shed 5 bases, J shed 7 bases, and the junction held 7 bases outside the gene matches. Germline values: CDR1 SGHTA, CDR2 FQGNSA. CDR3 DNA: TGTGCCAGCAGCGAGTGGACAGGGGGCGAGAATTCACCCCTCCACTTT. Protein sequence: CASSEWTGGENSPLHF. Together with reference TRBV7-2 and TRBJ1-6, the CDR3 gives the full variable domain: GAGVSQSPSNKVTEKGKDVELRCDPISGHTALYWYRQSLGQGLEFLIYFQGNSAPDKSGLPSDRFSAERTGGSVSTLTIQRTQQEDSAVYLCASSEWTGGENSPLHFGNGTRLTVT.

The chain couples TRBV19 to TRBJ2-7, with TRBD1 identical over 10 bases. The V gene's germline CDR1 is LNHDA and CDR2 SQIVND (reference sequence). V lost 3 bases and J lost 2; bases outside the gene matches: 10. CDR3 length equals 17 residues. The CDR3 DNA reads as TGTGCCAGTAGTATCGCTACAGGACAGGGGGGGACCTACGAGCAGTACTTC. Protein: CASSIATGQGGTYEQYF.